This T cell receptor beta chain was observed in a study of OX40 agonist ivuxolimab in advanced cancers. Overall study findings and caveats: In CD8+ T cells, expanded clones were on average more numerous than in CD4+.

Notes on this clone: Its target is unknown.

TCRdb's copy holds only in-frame clones and misses some; the assay was immunoSEQ multiplex PCR. The sample lists 75,000 to 95,000 clones, roughly 86% occurring once. V lost 4 bases to trimming and J lost 5 bases; unmatched junction nucleotides: 10. The CDR3 spans 16 residues. From germline, CDR1 is SGHNT and CDR2 YENEEA. The sample in question was CD4+ or CD8+ T cells sorted from blood, obtained in a trial of the OX40 agonist ivuxolimab. This clonotype was obtained from an adult with an advanced solid tumor such as melanoma, head and neck, liver or kidney cancer. The J gene is TRBJ2-1, the V gene TRBV11-3, with 8 bases fitting TRBD1. The CDR3 spells CASSSRTGFRNNEQFF. The CDR3 DNA reads as TGTGCCAGCAGCTCGAGGACAGGGTTTCGCAACAATGAGCAGTTCTTC.